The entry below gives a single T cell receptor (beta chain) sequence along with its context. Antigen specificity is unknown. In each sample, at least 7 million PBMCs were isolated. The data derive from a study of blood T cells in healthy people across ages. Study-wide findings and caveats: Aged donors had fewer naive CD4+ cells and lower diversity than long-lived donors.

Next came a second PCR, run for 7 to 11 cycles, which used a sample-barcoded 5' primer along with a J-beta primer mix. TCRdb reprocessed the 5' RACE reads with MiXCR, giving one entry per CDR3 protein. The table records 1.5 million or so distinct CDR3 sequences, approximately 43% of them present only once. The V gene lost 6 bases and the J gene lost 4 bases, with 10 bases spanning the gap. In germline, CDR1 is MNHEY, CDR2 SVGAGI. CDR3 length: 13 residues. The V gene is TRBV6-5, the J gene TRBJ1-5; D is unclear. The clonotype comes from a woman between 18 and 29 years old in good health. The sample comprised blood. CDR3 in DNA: TGTGCCAGCAGGTCGGGTCTTAATCAGCCCCAGCATTTT. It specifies CASRSGLNQPQHF.